This T cell receptor (beta chain) came from a study of CD8+ T cells in alopecia areata. This clone came up a few times. Its specificity is not known. Sequencing templates came from extracted RNA that was reverse transcribed into cDNA. TCRdb keeps only in-frame clones here, not all; method: immunoSEQ multiplex PCR. The sample shows just over 150,000 clones, 65% of them seen only once. Treatment here: oral pan-JAK inhibitor, 5-10 mg twice daily. Sorting of PBMCs yielded the CD4+ and CD8+ T cells. CDR1 and CDR2 from the germline V gene are SGHAT and FQNNGV. CDR3 size: 13 residues. The V end lost 3 bases, the J end lost 7 bases, and 12 bases lay between the germline ends. Study-level findings and limits: Scalp samples also yield sequences of resident alphabeta T cells from normal skin.

The sequence derives from a human donor with alopecia areata. The input for sequencing was CD4+ T cells sorted from blood, taken at week 4, from a patient treated with tofacitinib. The V call is TRBV11-2, the J call TRBJ2-5, with D tentatively TRBD1 or TRBD2 (5 bases each). For the CDR3, the DNA is TGTGCCAGCAGCTTTTTGGGGACGGCGACCCAGTACTTC. This translates into CASSFLGTATQYF.